This entry is about one T cell receptor (beta chain). The antigen remains undetermined. The same CDR3 also results from other DNA sequences found in this sample. Both 60 Vbeta primers and 13 Jbeta primers went into the PCR. Assay: immunoSEQ multiplex PCR; the TCRdb copy retains only in-frame clones and omits some. The data contain roughly 120,000 clones, approximately 72% of them singletons. Germline assignment: CDR1 LNHDA and CDR2 SQIVND (reference sequence). V trimming: 5 bases; J trimming: 4 bases; junction bases outside the gene matches: 2. The CDR3 is 13 amino acids. The sample originates from a study of cytomegalovirus exposure and HLA in healthy donors. General study findings and limits: Later, TCR association rates were found to vary by HLA locus, highest for DRB1 and lowest for HLA-C. Researchers catalogued some 160 TCR beta chains as cytomegalovirus-associated.

This clonotype was sampled from a woman between 40 and 50 years old in good health and CMV-seropositive. J is TRBJ1-5 and V is TRBV19; 7 nucleotides line up with TRBD1. Material for sequencing was PBMCs. CDR3 DNA: TGTGCCAGTAGTCGGGACAGTAATCAGCCCCAGCATTTT. Its protein is CASSRDSNQPQHF.